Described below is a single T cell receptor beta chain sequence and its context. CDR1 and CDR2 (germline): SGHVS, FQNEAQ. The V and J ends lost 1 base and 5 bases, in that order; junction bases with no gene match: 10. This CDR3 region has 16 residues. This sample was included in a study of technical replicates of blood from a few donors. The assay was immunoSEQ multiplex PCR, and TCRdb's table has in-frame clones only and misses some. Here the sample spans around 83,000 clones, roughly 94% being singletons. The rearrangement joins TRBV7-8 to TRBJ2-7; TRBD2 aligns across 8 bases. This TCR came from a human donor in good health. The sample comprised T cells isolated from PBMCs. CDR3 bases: TGTGCCAGCAGCTTAGTTCCCAGCGGGAGTTTCCACGAGCAGTACTTC. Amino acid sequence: CASSLVPSGSFHEQYF.